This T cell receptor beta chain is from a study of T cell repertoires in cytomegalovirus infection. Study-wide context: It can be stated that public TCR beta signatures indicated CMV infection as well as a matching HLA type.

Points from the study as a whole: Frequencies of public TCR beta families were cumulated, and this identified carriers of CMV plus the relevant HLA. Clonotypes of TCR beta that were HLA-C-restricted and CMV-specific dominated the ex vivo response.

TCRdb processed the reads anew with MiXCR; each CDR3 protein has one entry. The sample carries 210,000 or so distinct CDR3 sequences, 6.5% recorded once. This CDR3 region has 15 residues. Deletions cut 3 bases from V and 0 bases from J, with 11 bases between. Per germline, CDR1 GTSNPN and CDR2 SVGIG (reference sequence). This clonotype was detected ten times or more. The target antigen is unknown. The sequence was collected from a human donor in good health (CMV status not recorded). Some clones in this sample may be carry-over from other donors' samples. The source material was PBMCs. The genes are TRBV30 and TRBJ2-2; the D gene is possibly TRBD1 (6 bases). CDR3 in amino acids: CAWRAWGPNTGELFF. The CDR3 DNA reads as TGTGCCTGGAGGGCTTGGGGGCCGAACACCGGGGAGCTGTTTTTT. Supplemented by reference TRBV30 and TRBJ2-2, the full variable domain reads SQTIHQWPATLVQPVGSPLSLECTVEGTSNPNLYWYRQAAGRGLQLLFYSVGIGQISSEVPQNLSASRPQDRQFILSSKKLLLSDSGFYLCAWRAWGPNTGELFFGEGSRLTVL.